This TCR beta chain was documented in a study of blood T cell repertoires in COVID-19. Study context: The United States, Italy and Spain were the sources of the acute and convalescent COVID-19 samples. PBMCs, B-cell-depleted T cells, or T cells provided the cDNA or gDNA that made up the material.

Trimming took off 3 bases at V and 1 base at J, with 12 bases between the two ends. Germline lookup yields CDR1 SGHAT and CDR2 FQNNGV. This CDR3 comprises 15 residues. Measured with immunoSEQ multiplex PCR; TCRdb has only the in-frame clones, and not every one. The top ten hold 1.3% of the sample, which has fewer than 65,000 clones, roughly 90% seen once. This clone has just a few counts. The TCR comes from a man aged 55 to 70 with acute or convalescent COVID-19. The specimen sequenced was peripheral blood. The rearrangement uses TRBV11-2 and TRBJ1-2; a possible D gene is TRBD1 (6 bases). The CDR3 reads CASSFKQGYNYGYTF. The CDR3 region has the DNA TGTGCCAGCAGCTTTAAACAGGGCTATAACTATGGCTACACCTTC.